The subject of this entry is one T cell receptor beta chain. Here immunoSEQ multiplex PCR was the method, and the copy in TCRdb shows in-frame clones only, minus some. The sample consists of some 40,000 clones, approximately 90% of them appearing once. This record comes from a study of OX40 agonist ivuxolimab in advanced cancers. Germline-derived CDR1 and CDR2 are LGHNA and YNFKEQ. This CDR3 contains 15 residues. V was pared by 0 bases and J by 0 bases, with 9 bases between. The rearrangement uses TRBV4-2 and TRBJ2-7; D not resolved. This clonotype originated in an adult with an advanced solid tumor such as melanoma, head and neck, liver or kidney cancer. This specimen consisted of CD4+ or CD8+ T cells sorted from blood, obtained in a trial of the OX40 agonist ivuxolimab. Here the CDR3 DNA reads TGTGCCAGCAGCCAAGAAAGAAGTTACTCCTACGAGCAGTACTTC. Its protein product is CASSQERSYSYEQYF.